The next 29 T cell receptor beta chains were all read from a single sample in a study of cytomegalovirus exposure and HLA in healthy donors. TCRdb's copy holds only in-frame clones and misses some; the assay was immunoSEQ multiplex PCR. The sample lists roughly 240,000 clones, 85% to 90% occurring once. The sequencing sample was made of PBMCs. All receptors derive from a man between 18 and 35 years old in good health and CMV-seronegative.

DNA of the CDR3: TGTGCCAGAGACAAAATGAACACTGAAGCTTTCTTT. It translates to CARDKMNTEAFF. The rearrangement links TRBV28 to TRBJ1-1; D gene ambiguous. The ends were cut back, 9 bases at V and 0 bases at J, with 8 bases in the middle. Germline V gives CDR1 MDHEN, CDR2 SYDVKM. The CDR3 sequence is 12 residues long.

The J gene is TRBJ2-7, the V gene TRBV7-2; 7 bases are a match to TRBD2. The length of the CDR3 is 15 residues. CDR1 and CDR2 (germline): SGHTA, FQGNSA. The junction had 3 bases not matched to a gene; V was cut back by 1 base and J by 0 bases. In nucleotides, the CDR3 is TGTGCCAGCAGCTTAGTGGCTAGCGGCTCCTACGAGCAGTACTTC. It encodes CASSLVASGSYEQYF.

The chain carries TRBV19 and TRBJ2-2; 7 positions match TRBD2. The V and J ends lost 7 bases and 4 bases, in that order; junction bases with no gene match: 6. Germline V gives CDR1 LNHDA, CDR2 SQIVND (reference sequence). The CDR3 has 14 amino acids. CDR3 sequence reads: CASIYGEGTGELFF. CDR3 in DNA: TGTGCCAGTATTTACGGGGAGGGCACCGGGGAGCTGTTTTTT.

CDR3 DNA: TGTGCCAGCAGCCTGGGACAGGGTGGCTACACCTTC. Translation gives CASSLGQGGYTF. V and J are TRBV7-9 and TRBJ1-2; 9 nucleotides align to TRBD1. The CDR3 is 12 residues long. The V gene end was trimmed by 5 bases and the J gene end by 7 bases; junction bases not matched to a gene: 2. CDR1 is SEHNR, CDR2 FQNEAQ, per germline (reference sequence).

V usage is TRBV4-3 and J usage is TRBJ1-3, with D perhaps matching TRBD1 (6 bases). The CDR3 has 17 residues. Germline-derived CDR1 and CDR2 are LGHNA and YSLEER. V dropped 4 bases and J dropped 0 bases, with 16 bases sitting between them. The CDR3 here is CASSPNGQSHSGNTIYF. CDR3 DNA: TGCGCCAGCAGCCCGAATGGACAGTCCCACTCTGGAAACACCATATATTTT.

V gene TRBV4-3 combines with J gene TRBJ2-7; D is undetermined. Between the trimmed V and J ends, which lost 0 bases and 8 bases, there was a span of 11 bases. The CDR3 sequence is 13 residues long. CDR1 LGHNA and CDR2 YSLEER come from the germline V gene. The CDR3 loop reads CASSQDASMQQYF. The CDR3 nucleotides read TGCGCCAGCAGCCAAGACGCCTCTATGCAGCAGTACTTC.

The chain carries TRBV11-2 and TRBJ2-1; D might be TRBD1 (6 bases). This CDR3 spans 14 amino acids. The germline CDR1 and CDR2 sequences are SGHAT and FQNNGV. The germline V and J ends were trimmed by 3 bases and 4 bases, with 10 bases remaining between them. As DNA, the CDR3 is TGTGCCAGCAGCTTGCGACAGGTTTACAATGAGCAGTTCTTC. Translation gives CASSLRQVYNEQFF.

V gene TRBV10-1 combines with J gene TRBJ2-2; a possible D gene is TRBD2 (6 bases). Trimming shortened V by 3 bases and J by 0 bases, and 17 bases separated the two germline ends. The germline CDR1 and CDR2 sequences are WNHNN and SYGVQD (reference sequence). This CDR3 is 18 amino acids long. The chain's CDR3 is CASSDSVGGFANTGELFF. The DNA of the CDR3 is TGCGCCAGCAGTGATTCCGTGGGAGGCTTCGCGAACACCGGGGAGCTGTTTTTT.

The chain joins TRBV2 to TRBJ2-1; TRBD2 matches at 9 bases. The CDR3 has 15 amino acids. Germline CDR1 and CDR2: SNHLY and FYNNEI. V trimming: 5 bases; J trimming: 9 bases; junction bases outside the gene matches: 11. The CDR3 sequence: CASSPLAGAHTEQFF. The CDR3 DNA sequence: TGTGCCAGCAGTCCACTAGCGGGTGCCCACACTGAGCAGTTCTTC.

This clone was counted a single time. The chain couples TRBV7-6 to TRBJ1-5; no reliable D call. Germline V gives CDR1 SGHVS, CDR2 FNYEAQ. This CDR3 comprises 16 residues. Deletions cut 5 bases from V and 0 bases from J, with 14 bases between. The CDR3 protein is CASSHITQSSNQPQHF. CDR3 sequence (DNA): TGTGCCAGCAGCCATATAACACAGTCTAGCAATCAGCCCCAGCATTTT.

The CDR3 DNA reads TGTGCCAGCTCACCGGACAGGCCCCTCACAGATACGCAGTATTTT. As protein: CASSPDRPLTDTQYF. The chain carries TRBV18 and TRBJ2-3; TRBD1 aligns across 7 bases. CDR3 length: 15 residues. Trimming cost V 3 bases and J 2 bases; bases outside gene matches: 5. Germline V CDR1 and CDR2: KGHSH, LQKENI. Full variable domain (remainder filled in from reference TRBV18 and TRBJ2-3): NAGVMQNPRHLVRRRGQEARLRCSPMKGHSHVYWYRQLPEEGLKFMVYLQKENIIDESGMPKERFSAEFPKEGPSILRIQQVVRGDSAAYFCASSPDRPLTDTQYFGPGTRLTVL.

This chain links TRBV7-8 with TRBJ1-1; 7 bases align to TRBD1. The germline gives CDR1 SGHVS, CDR2 FQNEAQ. V lost 5 bases, J lost 7 bases, and 7 bases stayed unmatched. CDR3 size: 13 residues. The CDR3 nucleotides are TGTGCCAGCAGCCGACAGGGTCAGGGTGAAGCTTTCTTT. This codes for CASSRQGQGEAFF. The full variable domain, with the rest looked up from reference TRBV7-8 and TRBJ1-1, is GAGVSQSPRYKVAKRGQDVALRCDPISGHVSLFWYQQALGQGPEFLTYFQNEAQLDKSGLPSDRFFAERPEGSVSTLKIQRTQQEDSAVYLCASSRQGQGEAFFGQGTRLTVV.

This clone came up a few times. The DNA for the CDR3 is TGTGCCAGCAGCCTCTACCCAGAGGCTTACGAGCAGTACTTC. Its protein is CASSLYPEAYEQYF. The V and J genes are TRBV11-2 and TRBJ2-7; D gene ambiguous. Trimming took off 5 bases at V and 4 bases at J, with 15 bases between the two ends. The germline V gene has CDR1 SGHAT and CDR2 FQNNGV. The CDR3 is made up of 14 amino acids.

The chain carries TRBV7-2 and TRBJ1-3, with a weak D call TRBD1 (5 bases). This CDR3 is built from 15 residues. The V end lost 1 base, the J end lost 10 bases, and 17 bases lay between the germline ends. CDR1 is SGHTA and CDR2 is FQGNSA in the germline V gene. The DNA for the CDR3 is TGTGCCAGCAGCTTAGTTGCAGGGACTGGAGGAACCATATATTTT. It yields the protein CASSLVAGTGGTIYF.

The chain employs TRBV7-2 and TRBJ2-3, with 7 nucleotides matching TRBD2. With V trimmed by 6 bases and J by 3 bases, 3 bases remained unmatched. The V gene's germline CDR1 is SGHTA and CDR2 FQGNSA. The CDR3 covers 13 residues. CDR3 sequence: CASRFGGTDTQYF. In DNA form, the CDR3 reads TGTGCCAGCAGATTCGGGGGGACAGATACGCAGTATTTT.

This clone has just one count. The CDR3 protein is CASSFSAGDEQFF. Written as DNA, the CDR3 is TGCGCCAGCAGCTTCTCAGCGGGGGATGAGCAGTTCTTC. The chain links TRBV5-1 to TRBJ2-1, with 8 bases fitting TRBD2. Trimming at V came to 2 bases and at J to 8 bases, leaving 3 bases not matched to a gene. From germline, CDR1 is SGHRS and CDR2 YFSETQ. This CDR3 spans 13 amino acids.

The chain has TRBV4-3 and TRBJ2-1; 10 nucleotides agree with TRBD1. The CDR3 contains 14 residues. Germline V CDR1 and CDR2: LGHNA, YSLEER. After removal of 3 bases from V and 6 bases from J, the junction contained 2 bases not matched to a gene. CDR3 nucleotide sequence: TGCGCCAGCAGCCAGGACAGGGGGTTCAATGAGCAGTTCTTC. This encodes CASSQDRGFNEQFF.

The V call is TRBV5-1, the J call TRBJ1-4; D is unresolved. This CDR3 comprises 14 residues. Germline CDR1 and CDR2: SGHRS and YFSETQ. Trimming shortened V by 9 bases and J by 8 bases, and 20 bases separated the two germline ends. The CDR3 spells CATSNAGLGEKLFF. DNA of the CDR3: TGCGCCACTTCGAATGCGGGCCTTGGAGAAAAACTGTTTTTT.

This rearrangement joins TRBV7-3 to TRBJ1-1; D perhaps matches TRBD1 (5 bases). The germline gives CDR1 SGHTA, CDR2 FQGTGA. This CDR3 contains 14 residues. Trimming shortened V by 0 bases and J by 5 bases, and 10 bases separated the two germline ends. The CDR3 sequence: CASSLTGGPTEAFF. CDR3 coding DNA: TGTGCCAGCAGCTTAACCGGGGGTCCGACTGAAGCTTTCTTT.

CDR3 in DNA: TGCAGCGTTGAAGGGCTAGAGAGCGAGCAGTACTTC. It translates to CSVEGLESEQYF. The chain couples TRBV29-1 to TRBJ2-7, with D uncertain. Germline values: CDR1 SQVTM, CDR2 ANQGSEA. The CDR3 extends over 12 amino acids. V was trimmed by 1 base and J by 6 bases, leaving 10 bases between them.

The count of this clone is one. The rearrangement links TRBV2 to TRBJ2-2; 9 bases line up with TRBD1. The CDR3 runs to 14 residues. Germline CDR1 reads SNHLY; CDR2 reads FYNNEI. V gave up 6 bases and J gave up 1 base; unmatched junction bases: 0. CDR3 loop: CASRGQGNTGELFF. CDR3 bases: TGTGCCAGCAGGGGACAGGGGAACACCGGGGAGCTGTTTTTT. Supplemented by reference TRBV2 and TRBJ2-2, the full variable domain reads EPEVTQTPSHQVTQMGQEVILRCVPISNHLYFYWYRQILGQKVEFLVSFYNNEISEKSEIFDDQFSVERPDGSNFTLKIRSTKLEDSAMYFCASRGQGNTGELFFGEGSRLTVL.

The J gene is TRBJ2-5, the V gene TRBV6-5, with 9 bases lining up with TRBD1. The germline CDR1 and CDR2 sequences are MNHEY and SVGAGI. Trimming cost V 5 bases and J 5 bases; bases outside gene matches: 6. This CDR3 region has 14 residues. In DNA, the CDR3 is TGTGCCAGCAGTGATACAGGGGGCCACGAGACCCAGTACTTC. This translates into CASSDTGGHETQYF.

The chain uses TRBV6-5 and TRBJ2-1, with 11 nucleotides matching TRBD2. Germline CDR1 MNHEY, CDR2 SVGAGI. Trimming cost V 5 bases and J 3 bases; bases outside gene matches: 3. This CDR3 is built from 15 residues. DNA of the CDR3: TGTGCCAGCAGTACCGGGACTAGCGGCTACAATGAGCAGTTCTTC. It specifies CASSTGTSGYNEQFF.

The gene calls are TRBV18 and TRBJ1-5, with a possible D match to TRBD1 (6 bases). CDR1 and CDR2 (germline): KGHSH, LQKENI. Between the trimmed V and J ends, which lost 5 bases and 3 bases, there was a span of 17 bases. This CDR3 contains 16 residues. The CDR3, as DNA: TGTGCCAGCTCAAAAAAACAGGGCCAGCTCAATCAGCCCCAGCATTTT. Protein sequence: CASSKKQGQLNQPQHF. Full variable domain (remainder filled in from reference TRBV18 and TRBJ1-5): NAGVMQNPRHLVRRRGQEARLRCSPMKGHSHVYWYRQLPEEGLKFMVYLQKENIIDESGMPKERFSAEFPKEGPSILRIQQVVRGDSAAYFCASSKKQGQLNQPQHFGDGTRLSIL.

This chain joins TRBV11-3 and TRBJ2-1; the D gene is possibly TRBD1 (5 bases). CDR3 length: 13 residues. V lost 5 bases to trimming and J lost 10 bases, with 15 bases between them. The germline V gene encodes CDR1 SGHNT and CDR2 YENEEA. CDR3 residues: CASSMIPSGEQFF. As DNA, the CDR3 is TGTGCCAGCAGCATGATCCCTTCAGGGGAGCAGTTCTTC. Full variable domain (outside the CDR3, taken from reference TRBV11-3 and TRBJ2-1): EAGVVQSPRYKIIEKKQPVAFWCNPISGHNTLYWYLQNLGQGPELLIRYENEEAVDDSQLPKDRFSAERLKGVDSTLKIQPAELGDSAVYLCASSMIPSGEQFFGPGTRLTVL.

The rearrangement uses TRBV21-1 and TRBJ2-2; the table's TRBD1 call for D was not verified on the DNA. TRBV21-1 corresponds to a pseudogene. The CDR3 is 15 amino acids. CDR3 amino acids: CASSPSDSRTGELFF. Written as DNA, the CDR3 is TGTGCCAGCAGCCCCTCGGACAGTCGCACCGGGGAGCTGTTTTTT.

This clone has only one observation. The gene calls are TRBV5-1 and TRBJ1-1; D is uncertain. V was cut by 5 bases and J by 1 base, with 9 bases left in between. CDR1 SGHRS and CDR2 YFSETQ come from the germline V gene. CDR3 length equals 13 residues. The CDR3 loop is CASRTRENTEAFF. The CDR3 DNA is TGCGCCAGCAGGACTCGAGAGAACACTGAAGCTTTCTTT.

The rearrangement uses TRBV13 and TRBJ2-1; D is perhaps TRBD1 (5 bases). Trimming removed 2 bases from V and 5 bases from J, with 7 bases in between. The CDR3 sequence is 13 residues long. Per the germline V gene, CDR1 is PRHDT and CDR2 is FYEKMQ (reference sequence). In DNA form, the CDR3 reads TGTGCCAGCAGCTTACCAGGGAACAATGAGCAGTTCTTC. This translates into CASSLPGNNEQFF.

The chain recombines TRBV2 with TRBJ2-2; 10 positions match TRBD2. CDR3 length: 15 residues. The V gene's germline CDR1 is SNHLY and CDR2 FYNNEI. Trimming at V came to 5 bases and at J to 1 base, leaving 1 base not matched to a gene. The CDR3 sequence: CASSRTSGNTGELFF. The CDR3 DNA reads TGTGCCAGCAGTAGGACTAGCGGGAACACCGGGGAGCTGTTTTTT.